This is a list of T cell receptor beta chains from one sample in a study of monozygotic twins with inflammatory bowel disease. TCRdb reprocessed the 5' RACE reads and reports one entry per CDR3 protein, with no DNA. This sample contains 110,000 to 150,000 distinct CDR3 sequences. Sequencing was performed on blood. The receptors come from a human donor with ulcerative colitis or Crohn's disease, or a healthy co-twin of an affected twin (not recorded which). The CDR3 runs from the conserved cysteine through the conserved F or W. Fields, in order: J gene, clone size, V gene, CDR3 protein. Clone size is shown for a subset of rows, as once, few, many or a class of expanded clone.

>TRBJ1-1|-|TRBV2
CASSEALGQADTEAFF
>TRBJ2-3|-|TRBV3-1
CASSHGTGGNTQYF
>TRBJ2-7|-|TRBV6-5
CASSLNRVEQYF
>TRBJ2-5|-|TRBV20-1
CSARFTTGETQYF
>TRBJ2-3|-|TRBV6-5
CASSYLSRASGRSTDTQYF
>TRBJ2-1|-|TRBV5-1
CASSWSLPGGNELFF
>TRBJ1-1|-|TRBV7-9
CASMLMNTEAFF
>TRBJ1-1|-|TRBV2
CAALLNTEAFF
>TRBJ1-4|-|TRBV29-1
CSASPLATNEKLFF
>TRBJ2-4|-|TRBV27
CASSLLGDSKNIQYF
>TRBJ2-7|-|TRBV20-1
CSARGLAGTWGYEQYF
>TRBJ2-1|-|TRBV5-1
CASSPGSLAGLYNEQFF
>TRBJ1-1|-|TRBV5-1
CASSLVQEDTEAFF
>TRBJ2-3|-|TRBV24-1
CATSGSGGGTDTQYF
>TRBJ1-2|-|TRBV18
CASSPQGAYGYTF
>TRBJ2-7|-|TRBV5-6
CASSLRDRTSYEQYF
>TRBJ2-1|-|TRBV5-1
CASSLQRQGYNEQFF
>TRBJ1-1|-|TRBV5-1
CASSPWGGTEAFF
>TRBJ2-1|-|TRBV11-2
CASSPRRVAGTHEQFF
>TRBJ1-1|-|TRBV7-2
CASSILSLNTEAFF
>TRBJ1-1|-|TRBV12-3/TRBV12-4
CASTSTGRNTEAFF
>TRBJ1-5|medium-sized|TRBV29-1
CSVAGTGYNQPQHF
>TRBJ2-2|-|TRBV5-6
CASSLTVTGELFF
>TRBJ2-7|-|TRBV6-2/TRBV6-3
CASSYDETYEQYF
>TRBJ2-4|-|TRBV7-2
CASSPHFGGKAKNIQYF
>TRBJ2-7|-|TRBV12-3/TRBV12-4
CASSSTGPTPSYEQYF
>TRBJ2-7|-|TRBV29-1
CSVPAPLGYEQYF
>TRBJ2-2|-|TRBV6-4
CASSDSDTGELFF
>TRBJ2-7|-|TRBV4-2
CASSGQSRLAGGNDYEQYF
>TRBJ2-7|-|TRBV20-1
CSAGDRPRASGREDEQYF
>TRBJ1-3|-|TRBV27
CASSRTHPTSGNTIYF
>TRBJ1-1|-|TRBV29-1
CSVDRGRNTEAFF
>TRBJ1-1|-|TRBV4-3
CASSQDVLGNTEAFF
>TRBJ2-5|-|TRBV10-3
CAISDLDSGQETQYF
>TRBJ1-2|-|TRBV5-1
CASSQQRTGPYGYTF
>TRBJ2-7|-|TRBV11-2
CASSLVPGVYEQYF
>TRBJ2-1|-|TRBV2
CASSDMELGFNEQFF
>TRBJ1-2|-|TRBV5-1
CASSFLGTGDGYTF
>TRBJ1-2|-|TRBV7-2
CASRLEVTGIYGYTF
>TRBJ2-5|-|TRBV20-1
CSARVGQGRETQYF
>TRBJ2-1|-|TRBV18
CASSPLGIHEQFF
>TRBJ2-7|-|TRBV6-1
CASSRDTYNTYEQYF
>TRBJ2-1|-|TRBV5-4
CASSLGLANYNEQFF
>TRBJ1-4|-|TRBV19
CASSMGTNEKLFF
>TRBJ2-1|-|TRBV27
CASFRGGSLAAYNEQFF
>TRBJ2-7|-|TRBV7-2
CASSQTTGTGGIYEQYF
>TRBJ2-7|-|TRBV10-3
CAISESRLNSYEQYF
>TRBJ1-5|-|TRBV20-1
CSARAPLVAGANQPQHF
>TRBJ2-7|-|TRBV12-3/TRBV12-4
CASTSGRGEQYF
>TRBJ1-2|-|TRBV6-5
CASSYSYRVGYGYTF
>TRBJ2-7|-|TRBV5-1
CASSSPTGGTHEQYF
>TRBJ2-2|-|TRBV20-1
CSALTSGNTGELFF
>TRBJ2-2|-|TRBV7-8
CASSWEPQTGELFF
>TRBJ2-5|-|TRBV4-1
CASREGLSETQYF
>TRBJ1-1|-|TRBV3-1
CASSQLAGHSNTEAFF
>TRBJ1-1|-|TRBV6-5
CASSYSGVTANTEAFF
>TRBJ1-4|-|TRBV3-1
CASSQPGRHEKLFF